What follows describes a single TCR beta chain. There is no known antigen for this receptor. Per-nucleotide qualities are absent, and no much larger clonotype sits a single base away. The data belong to a study of blood T cell repertoires in COVID-19 (dated by TCRdb to 2020 to 2022). Broadly, across the study: Recovered participants in ImmuneRACE Cohort 3 were defined by two consecutive negative NP/OP PCR tests, clearance by a healthcare professional, or resolution of symptoms. The dataset comprised deeply sampled blood TCRbeta repertoires from subjects exposed to, actively infected with, or recovered from COVID-19. A freely available public database, intended as a resource for researchers studying the immune response to SARS-CoV-2, is where the repertoires were released. The samples were drawn from two sources: the first 160 participants of the ongoing ImmuneRACE study, and 1,254 subjects contributed by 6 global collaborators. Samples covering the acute and convalescent phases of COVID-19 were provided by collaborators in the United States, Italy and Spain. Where available, HLA class I and class II types were obtained from metadata supplied by the sample provider rather than from assay-based typing. A de-identified subject ID, COVID-19 status, age in years and sex were almost always included in the sample metadata. The material from the prospective study consisted of cDNA or gDNA derived from T cells, B-cell-depleted T cells, or PBMCs.

The CDR1 and CDR2 encoded by the germline V gene are MGHDK and SYGVNS. Unmatched junction bases come to 6, with V trimmed by 3 bases and J by 4 bases. Including the terminal cysteine and phenylalanine, the CDR3 comprises 15 residues. The entry retains the CDR3 DNA only, 45 bases that are in frame from base 1. TCRbeta CDR3 regions were amplified from genomic DNA by means of the immunoSEQ Assay, a bias-controlled multiplex PCR. The paper's processing steps were these. Nucleated cell counts per sample were estimated from amplification of reference gene primers within the assay. To quantify the absolute abundance of each unique TCRbeta CDR3 rearrangement, sequence reads were collapsed and filtered. Productive Simpson clonality was computed per sample as the square root of Simpson's diversity index over productive rearrangements. Entries here come from immuneACCESS through TCRdb and include only in-frame sequences with V and J called. Some clones fail to appear in such tables; in the studies checked, an unresolved V gene covers under half of the shortfall, and the cause of the remainder is unknown. V, J and clone size are those of that table, while D and trimming were read from the DNA. The sample yields hundreds of thousands of clones; about 90% were counted once. The ten largest clones add up to 1.5% to 2.5% of the sample.

Overall results and qualifications from the work: How much clinical and demographic metadata was included differed by source and by participant, and the metadata was provided uncurated.

Participants in the prospective study were aged roughly 18 to 100 years, lived in about two dozen United States geographic areas, and enrolled through a virtual design. Cohort assignment in the prospective study relied on participant-reported clinical history from a screening survey and a study questionnaire. In the prospective study, mobile phlebotomists collected whole blood, serum and a nasopharyngeal or oropharyngeal swab from each participant. Additional blood draws and questionnaires over an approximately two-month period could optionally be provided by prospective study participants. Before DNA extraction, blood samples from the prospective study were shipped at room temperature or frozen.

The sample consisted of PBMCs or T cells enriched from blood (not recorded which). The sequence derives from a man between 40 and 49 years old in a cohort exposed to, infected with or recovered from COVID-19 (not recorded which). The sequence links TRBV25-1 to TRBJ2-7; 10 bases in the middle match TRBD2. In nucleotide form, the sequence is TGTGCCAGCAGTGATATTGTAGCGGGAGGTTACGAGCAGTACTTC. The resulting protein is CASSDIVAGGYEQYF.